Below are 23 T cell receptor beta chains sequenced from a single sample in a study of CD8+ T cells in alopecia areata. cDNA serving as the sequencing template came from extracted, reverse transcribed RNA. Sequenced by immunoSEQ multiplex PCR; TCRdb stores in-frame clones only, minus some. The table includes fewer than 110,000 clones, 45% to 60% detected once. Material for sequencing was CD4+ T cells sorted from blood. The receptor source for this set is a human donor in good health.

This clone was recorded a few times. The chain is built from TRBV28 and TRBJ1-2, with D hard to call. The V and J ends lost 3 bases and 4 bases respectively, with 6 bases between them. Germline-derived CDR1 and CDR2 are MDHEN and SYDVKM. The CDR3 is 12 amino acids. CDR3 sequence reads: CASSFKGYGYTF. CDR3 sequence (DNA): TGTGCCAGCAGTTTTAAGGGCTATGGCTACACCTTC.

The chain carries TRBV5-5 and TRBJ2-2; D remains ambiguous. Germline V lookup: CDR1 SGHKS, CDR2 YYEKEE (reference sequence). Trimming removed 0 bases from V and 4 bases from J, with 10 bases in between. This CDR3 comprises 15 residues. CDR3 sequence: CASSLVGLRTGELFF. CDR3 DNA: TGTGCCAGCAGCTTGGTCGGGCTTCGCACCGGGGAGCTGTTTTTT.

The DNA for the CDR3 is TGTGCCAGCAGCTTGCAGGACCTCTACGAGCAGTACTTC. Its translation is CASSLQDLYEQYF. This chain connects TRBV5-6 to TRBJ2-7, with no clear D. CDR1 and CDR2 from the germline V gene are SGHDT and YYEEEE. V lost 1 base and J lost 3, with 8 bases in between. There are 13 residues in the CDR3.

The CDR3 is CAWSHLLAGVTDTQYF. In nucleotides, the CDR3 is TGTGCCTGGAGCCACCTTCTAGCGGGGGTAACAGATACGCAGTATTTT. This sequence joins TRBV30 and TRBJ2-3, with 10 bases that match TRBD2. Germline values: CDR1 GTSNPN, CDR2 SVGIG (reference sequence). This CDR3 is 16 amino acids long. V was pared by 3 bases and J by 3 bases, with 9 bases of the junction left unmatched. The entire variable domain, with the rest obtained from reference TRBV30 and TRBJ2-3, is as follows: SQTIHQWPATLVQPVGSPLSLECTVEGTSNPNLYWYRQAAGRGLQLLFYSVGIGQISSEVPQNLSASRPQDRQFILSSKKLLLSDSGFYLCAWSHLLAGVTDTQYFGPGTRLTVL.

In its sample, this clone was seen a few times. V is TRBV29-1 and J is TRBJ2-3; D unclear. The germline V and J ends were trimmed by 4 bases and 2 bases, with 13 bases remaining between them. Germline values: CDR1 SQVTM, CDR2 ANQGSEA. CDR3 size: 14 residues. Written as DNA, the CDR3 is TGCAGCGTTGCCCAGGCCTTGTTCACAGATACGCAGTATTTT. Translating it yields CSVAQALFTDTQYF.

This clone has only a few counts. V gene TRBV11-2 combines with J gene TRBJ2-7; D unresolved. Germline loops: CDR1 SGHAT, CDR2 FQNNGV. The CDR3 runs to 13 residues. Trimming took off 0 bases at V and 7 bases at J, with 10 bases between the two ends. The CDR3 coding sequence is TGTGCCAGCAGCTTAGATGGGCCGGGTGAGCAGTACTTC. As protein: CASSLDGPGEQYF.

This chain connects TRBV29-1 to TRBJ2-5; 8 nucleotides match TRBD1. Germline assignment: CDR1 SQVTM and CDR2 ANQGSEA. CDR3 size: 14 residues. J gave up 2 bases and V 8 bases, and 10 bases lay outside the gene matches. The CDR3 loop reads CSTRKRQGQETQYF. The CDR3 DNA follows: TGCAGCACCCGAAAGAGACAGGGGCAAGAGACCCAGTACTTC.

The chain links TRBV25-1 to TRBJ2-5; D is uncertain. Looked up from germline, CDR1 is MGHDK and CDR2 is SYGVNS. This CDR3 has 13 residues. V was clipped by 6 bases and J by 0 bases, with 8 bases between them. The CDR3 is CASSQTYQETQYF. For the CDR3, the DNA is TGTGCCAGCAGCCAGACGTACCAAGAGACCCAGTACTTC.

The J gene is TRBJ2-7, the V gene TRBV5-1, with D unclear. Germline V gene sequence: CDR1 SGHRS, CDR2 YFSETQ. The CDR3 runs to 11 residues. V was pared by 4 bases and J by 4 bases, with 6 bases between. The CDR3 here is CASSGQYEQYF. CDR3 nucleotides: TGCGCCAGCAGCGGTCAATACGAGCAGTACTTC.

The rearrangement uses TRBV5-1 and TRBJ2-5, with TRBD1 matching over 10 bases. The CDR3 contains 14 residues. Germline V gene lookup returns CDR1 SGHRS and CDR2 YFSETQ. Germline trimming cut 7 bases from V and 0 bases from J; bases unmatched to any gene: 3. CDR3: CASGQGEYQETQYF. The CDR3, as DNA: TGCGCCAGCGGACAGGGGGAGTACCAAGAGACCCAGTACTTC. The variable domain in full, with the rest retrieved from reference TRBV5-1 and TRBJ2-5, is KAGVTQTPRYLIKTRGQQVTLSCSPISGHRSVSWYQQTPGQGLQFLFEYFSETQRNKGNFPGRFSGRQFSNSRSEMNVSTLELGDSALYLCASGQGEYQETQYFGPGTRLLVL.

V is TRBV5-6 and J is TRBJ2-7; D remains ambiguous. This CDR3 has 14 residues. With 0 bases removed from V and 2 bases from J, the gap between germline ends came to 9 bases. Germline-derived CDR1 and CDR2 are SGHDT and YYEEEE. This CDR3 is CASSLGGRTYEQYF. The CDR3 nucleotides are TGTGCCAGCAGCTTGGGGGGTCGGACCTACGAGCAGTACTTC.

The chain uses TRBV30 and TRBJ2-5; D unclear. CDR1 and CDR2 from the germline V gene are GTSNPN and SVGIG (reference sequence). V was shortened by 4 bases and J by 4 bases, with 10 bases between the two germline ends. The CDR3 runs to 12 residues. CDR3: CAWKLNGETQYF. As DNA, the CDR3 is TGTGCCTGGAAGTTGAACGGAGAGACCCAGTACTTC.

The CDR3 nucleotides are TGTGCCAGCAGTCCGACCGGCAACTATGGCTACACCTTC. Translating gives CASSPTGNYGYTF. The rearrangement joins TRBV6-6 to TRBJ1-2; D is unclear. The CDR3 has 13 amino acids. V was pared by 5 bases and J by 2 bases, with 9 bases between. Germline lookup yields CDR1 MNHNY and CDR2 SVGAGI (reference sequence).

This rearrangement joins TRBV15 to TRBJ2-7, with TRBD2 matching over 8 bases. V trimming: 0 bases; J trimming: 6 bases; junction bases outside the gene matches: 7. Germline values: CDR1 LNHNV, CDR2 YYDKDF (reference sequence). The CDR3 sequence is 15 residues long. The CDR3 bases are TGTGCCACCAGCAGAGATACGGGGGGGCCTGGCGAGCAGTACTTC. It is translated as CATSRDTGGPGEQYF.

This rearrangement joins TRBV7-9 to TRBJ2-5; D unclear. Germline V gene data show CDR1 as SEHNR and CDR2 as FQNEAQ (reference sequence). CDR3 length: 13 amino acids. Trimming removed 3 bases at V and 5 bases at J, with 10 bases between. CDR3 residues: CASSFGRQETQYF. The CDR3 DNA reads as TGTGCCAGCAGCTTTGGCCGGCAGGAGACCCAGTACTTC.

This chain connects TRBV7-8 to TRBJ1-2; tentatively, D is TRBD1 (5 bases). Germline-derived CDR1 and CDR2 are SGHVS and FQNEAQ. V was pared by 5 bases and J by 4 bases, with 20 bases between. The CDR3 totals 16 residues. The CDR3 reads CASSLGHGALGYGYTF. The CDR3 DNA reads TGTGCCAGCAGCCTAGGGCACGGGGCCTTGGGCTATGGCTACACCTTC.

This clone was detected a few times. The V gene is TRBV20-1, the J gene TRBJ2-2; no clear D gene. Germline lookup yields CDR1 DFQATT and CDR2 SNEGSKA (reference sequence). The CDR3 is 11 residues long. The germline V and J ends were trimmed by 6 bases and 12 bases, with 14 bases remaining between them. The CDR3 sequence: CSASTDLKLFF. The DNA of the CDR3 is TGCAGTGCGAGTACAGACTTAAAGCTGTTTTTT.

Here the CDR3 DNA reads TGCGCCAGCAGCCTTCGGACAGGCCGATCCTACGAGCAGTACTTC. Translation gives CASSLRTGRSYEQYF. V and J are TRBV5-1 and TRBJ2-7, with 7 bases fitting TRBD1. V lost 4 bases to trimming and J lost 1 base; unmatched junction nucleotides: 8. The CDR3 totals 15 residues. Germline V CDR1 and CDR2: SGHRS, YFSETQ.

This clone occurred a few times. The chain employs TRBV7-2 and TRBJ1-1; a weak D match, TRBD1 (6 bases). CDR3 size: 15 residues. Germline assignment: CDR1 SGHTA and CDR2 FQGNSA. Trimming took off 1 base at V and 1 base at J, with 10 bases between the two ends. The CDR3 is CASSLGDRQNTEAFF. The CDR3 nucleotides are TGTGCCAGCAGCTTAGGAGACAGGCAGAACACTGAAGCTTTCTTT.

This chain uses TRBV6-5 with TRBJ2-2; a weak D match, TRBD1 (6 bases). Trimming left V 6 bases short and J 1 base short, with 9 bases between. This CDR3 comprises 14 residues. Germline V gene lookup returns CDR1 MNHEY and CDR2 SVGAGI. CDR3 sequence reads: CASRTDRNTGELFF. The CDR3 DNA reads as TGTGCCAGCAGGACGGACAGGAACACCGGGGAGCTGTTTTTT.

The chain employs TRBV29-1 and TRBJ1-2; D is perhaps TRBD1 (5 bases). The germline gives CDR1 SQVTM, CDR2 ANQGSEA. The CDR3 runs 11 residues. Trimming cost V 3 bases and J 7 bases, with 9 bases left between them. The CDR3 sequence: CSVEFGGGYTF. The CDR3 DNA is TGCAGCGTTGAGTTTGGGGGTGGCTACACCTTC.

V gene TRBV5-4 combines with J gene TRBJ2-5, with 7 bases aligning to TRBD2. J was trimmed by 5 bases and V by 2 bases; bases with no gene match: 9. Germline CDR1 SGHNT, CDR2 YYREEE (reference sequence). The CDR3 is made up of 15 amino acids. The CDR3 DNA follows: TGTGCCAGCAGCTTACGGACTGGAGCGGGGGAGACCCAGTACTTC. Amino acid sequence: CASSLRTGAGETQYF.

This clone came up once. The junction departs from germline at one end; a sequencing error may be responsible. The chain has TRBV5-6 and TRBJ1-4; 9 bases match TRBD1. This CDR3 has 15 residues. Germline CDR1 reads SGHDT; CDR2 reads YYEEEE. For the CDR3, the DNA is TGTGCCAGCAGGCCTTACGGGACAGGGTATGAAAAGCTGTTTTTT. Its translation is CASRPYGTGYEKLFF.